A selection of T cell receptor beta chains follows, all from one sample in a study of cytomegalovirus exposure and HLA in healthy donors. TCRdb keeps only in-frame clones here, not all; method: immunoSEQ multiplex PCR. This sample has 200,000 or so clones, with roughly 80% found just once. The sequencing input was PBMCs. Receptors originate from a man aged 50 to 59 in good health and CMV-seronegative. Each CDR3 is given with its conserved first and last residue. D genes are given only for firm matches. Clone size is stated in some rows and not others, as once, few, many or a class when expanded.

J gene	V gene	D gene	clone size	CDR3 protein	CDR3 DNA
TRBJ1-5	TRBV5-4	NA	few	CASSVQGNQPQHF	TGTGCCAGCAGCGTCCAGGGGAATCAGCCCCAGCATTTT
TRBJ2-7	TRBV19	NA	NA	CASSATLHYEQYF	TGTGCCAGTAGTGCTACTCTGCACTACGAGCAGTACTTC
TRBJ1-1	TRBV5-1	NA	NA	CASSLTGTMNTEAFF	TGCGCCAGCAGCTTGACAGGGACCATGAACACTGAAGCTTTCTTT
TRBJ1-3	TRBV5-6	NA	NA	CASSLATDPSGNTIYF	TGTGCCAGCAGCCTAGCAACAGATCCCTCTGGAAACACCATATATTTT
TRBJ2-3	TRBV7-9	TRBD1	NA	CASSLGQGESTDTQYF	TGTGCCAGCAGCCTCGGACAGGGGGAAAGCACAGATACGCAGTATTTT
TRBJ2-5	TRBV9	NA	NA	CASSSPGTPRGETQYF	TGTGCCAGCAGCTCCCCCGGGACTCCGCGTGGAGAGACCCAGTACTTC
TRBJ1-3	TRBV2	NA	NA	CASRDTVDGNTIYF	TGTGCCAGCAGGGACACCGTGGATGGAAACACCATATATTTT
TRBJ1-3	TRBV9	NA	NA	CASSVGRGSGNTIYF	TGTGCCAGCAGCGTAGGTAGAGGGTCTGGAAACACCATATATTTT
TRBJ2-5	TRBV2	TRBD2	NA	CASRPSGGLGETQYF	TGTGCCAGCAGGCCTAGCGGGGGGCTAGGGGAGACCCAGTACTTC
TRBJ2-3	TRBV6-5	TRBD2	NA	CASSWTSGAADTQYF	TGTGCCAGCAGTTGGACTAGCGGGGCAGCAGATACGCAGTATTTT
TRBJ1-5	TRBV10-3	NA	NA	CAISEGGGLGSNQPQHF	TGTGCCATCAGTGAAGGTGGGGGCTTGGGTAGCAATCAGCCCCAGCATTTT
TRBJ2-1	TRBV7-8	NA	NA	CASSPTGDWDNEQFF	TGTGCCAGCAGCCCAACGGGGGACTGGGACAATGAGCAGTTCTTC
TRBJ1-2	TRBV29-1	TRBD1	NA	CSVDWDREYGYTF	TGCAGCGTCGATTGGGACAGGGAATATGGCTACACCTTC
TRBJ2-1	TRBV7-7	NA	NA	CASSSSGNNEQFF	TGTGCTAGCAGCTCATCCGGGAACAATGAGCAGTTCTTC
TRBJ2-1	TRBV7-3	NA	NA	CASSSGHSSYNEQFF	TGTGCCAGCAGCTCCGGACACTCCTCCTACAATGAGCAGTTCTTC
TRBJ1-2	TRBV4-3	NA	few	CASSQDYNLYGYTF	TGCGCCAGCAGCCAAGATTACAACCTCTATGGCTACACCTTC
TRBJ2-7	TRBV7-2	NA	NA	CASSPSYEQYF	TGTGCCAGCAGCCCGTCCTACGAGCAGTACTTC
TRBJ1-1	TRBV19	TRBD1	NA	CASSRQTGTTEAFF	TGTGCCAGTAGCAGACAGACAGGGACCACTGAAGCTTTCTTT
TRBJ2-3	TRBV11-2	NA	NA	CASSLGLYGPDTQYF	TGTGCCAGCAGCTTAGGACTGTATGGCCCGGATACGCAGTATTTT
TRBJ2-2	TRBV29-1	TRBD1	NA	CSVDRGPNTGELFF	TGCAGCGTAGACAGGGGACCGAACACCGGGGAGCTGTTTTTT
TRBJ1-3	TRBV7-2	NA	NA	CASSFATSGNTIYF	TGTGCCAGCAGCTTCGCCACTTCTGGAAACACCATATATTTT
TRBJ1-5	TRBV27	TRBD1	NA	CASSLDRGFDQPQHF	TGTGCCAGCAGTTTAGACAGGGGGTTTGATCAGCCCCAGCATTTT
TRBJ2-3	TRBV9	NA	NA	CASSVGGRWTDTQYF	TGTGCCAGCAGCGTGGGGGGGCGCTGGACAGATACGCAGTATTTT
TRBJ2-7	TRBV10-1	NA	NA	CASTPGPSPEQYF	TGCGCCAGCACTCCGGGTCCTTCCCCCGAGCAGTACTTC
TRBJ1-5	TRBV6-1	TRBD1	NA	CASSALSGQGRQPQHF	TGTGCCAGCAGTGCCCTTTCCGGACAGGGGCGTCAGCCCCAGCATTTT
TRBJ2-1	TRBV11-3	NA	few	CASSLRQQKGEQFF	TGTGCCAGCAGCTTGAGACAGCAGAAAGGTGAGCAGTTCTTC
TRBJ1-1	TRBV7-9	NA	NA	CASSLGTVDTEAFF	TGTGCCAGCAGCTTAGGGACAGTTGACACTGAAGCTTTCTTT
TRBJ2-7	TRBV5-4	TRBD1	NA	CASSQTGTLSYEQYF	TGTGCCAGCAGCCAGACAGGGACCCTCTCCTACGAGCAGTACTTC
TRBJ1-5	TRBV30	NA	NA	CAWSAKGNQPQHF	TGTGCCTGGAGTGCTAAAGGCAATCAGCCCCAGCATTTT
TRBJ1-1	TRBV7-2	NA	NA	CASSLDRARSFVFF	TGTGCCAGCAGCTTAGACAGGGCCCGGTCGTTTGTTTTCTTT
TRBJ2-1	TRBV27	NA	NA	CASSLRQGNNEQFF	TGTGCCAGCAGTTTACGGCAGGGCAACAATGAGCAGTTCTTC
TRBJ1-1	TRBV19	TRBD1	NA	CASSRGGGSLGTEAFF	TGTGCCAGTAGTAGAGGGGGCGGCTCGTTAGGTACTGAAGCTTTCTTT
TRBJ2-5	TRBV5-1	NA	NA	CASSLEGRASGEQYF	TGCGCCAGCAGCTTGGAGGGACGGGCTTCGGGAGAGCAGTACTTC
TRBJ1-3	TRBV7-9	TRBD1	NA	CASSPGTDGNTIYF	TGTGCCAGCAGCCCAGGGACAGATGGAAACACCATATATTTT
TRBJ1-3	TRBV14	NA	NA	CASSPYRNTIYF	TGTGCCAGCAGCCCTTACAGGAACACCATATATTTT